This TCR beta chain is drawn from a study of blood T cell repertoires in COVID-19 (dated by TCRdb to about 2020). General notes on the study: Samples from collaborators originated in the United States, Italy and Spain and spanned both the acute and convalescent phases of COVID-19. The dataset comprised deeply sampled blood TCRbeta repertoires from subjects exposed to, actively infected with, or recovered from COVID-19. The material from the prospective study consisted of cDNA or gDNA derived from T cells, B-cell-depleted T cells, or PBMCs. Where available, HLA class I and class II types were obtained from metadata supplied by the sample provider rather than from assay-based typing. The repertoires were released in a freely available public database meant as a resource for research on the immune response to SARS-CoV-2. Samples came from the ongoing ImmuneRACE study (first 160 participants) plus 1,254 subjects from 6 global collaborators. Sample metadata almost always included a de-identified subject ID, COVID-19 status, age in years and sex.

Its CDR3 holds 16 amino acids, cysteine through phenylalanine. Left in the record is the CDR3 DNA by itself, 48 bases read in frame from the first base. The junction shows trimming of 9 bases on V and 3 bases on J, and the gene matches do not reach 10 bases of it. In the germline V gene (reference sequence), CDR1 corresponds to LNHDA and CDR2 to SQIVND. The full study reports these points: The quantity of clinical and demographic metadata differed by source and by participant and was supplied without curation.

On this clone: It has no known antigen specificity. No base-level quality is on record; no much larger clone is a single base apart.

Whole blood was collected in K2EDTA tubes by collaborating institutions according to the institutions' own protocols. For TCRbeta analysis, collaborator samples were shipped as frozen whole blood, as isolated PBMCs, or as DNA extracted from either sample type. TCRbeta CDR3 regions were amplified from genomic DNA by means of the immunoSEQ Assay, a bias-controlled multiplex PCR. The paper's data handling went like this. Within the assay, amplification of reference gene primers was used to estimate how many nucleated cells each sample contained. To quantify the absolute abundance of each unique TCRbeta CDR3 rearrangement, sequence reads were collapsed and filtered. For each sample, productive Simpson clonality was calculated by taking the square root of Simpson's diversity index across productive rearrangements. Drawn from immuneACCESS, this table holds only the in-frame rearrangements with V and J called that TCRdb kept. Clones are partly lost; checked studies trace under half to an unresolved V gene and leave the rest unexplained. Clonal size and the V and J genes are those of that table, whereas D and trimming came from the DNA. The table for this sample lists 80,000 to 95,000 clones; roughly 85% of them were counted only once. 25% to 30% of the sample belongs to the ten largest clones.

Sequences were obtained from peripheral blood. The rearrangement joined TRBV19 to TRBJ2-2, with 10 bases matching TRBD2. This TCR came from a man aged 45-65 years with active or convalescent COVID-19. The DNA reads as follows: TGTGCCAGCAGAGTCAGAGCGGGGGGGGACACCGGGGAGCTGTTTTTT. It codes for CASRVRAGGDTGELFF.